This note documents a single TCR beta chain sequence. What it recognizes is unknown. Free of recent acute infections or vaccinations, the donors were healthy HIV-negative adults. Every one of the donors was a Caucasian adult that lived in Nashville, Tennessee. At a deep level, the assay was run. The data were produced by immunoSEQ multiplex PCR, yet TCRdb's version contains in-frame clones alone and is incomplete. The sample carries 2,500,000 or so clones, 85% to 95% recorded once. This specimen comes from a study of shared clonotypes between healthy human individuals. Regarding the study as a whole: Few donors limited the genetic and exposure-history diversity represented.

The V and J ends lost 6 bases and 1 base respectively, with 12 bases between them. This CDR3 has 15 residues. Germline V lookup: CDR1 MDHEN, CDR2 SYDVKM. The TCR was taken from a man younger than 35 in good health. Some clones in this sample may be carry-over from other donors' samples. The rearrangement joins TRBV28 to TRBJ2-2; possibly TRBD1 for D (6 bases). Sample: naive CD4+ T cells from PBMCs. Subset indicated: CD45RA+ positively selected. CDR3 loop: CASSPGHLNTGELFF. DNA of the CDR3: TGTGCCAGCAGCCCGGGACATCTGAACACCGGGGAGCTGTTTTTT.